This T cell receptor (beta chain) is drawn from a study of cytomegalovirus exposure and HLA in healthy donors. General study results and limits: A later analysis found most CMV-associated TCR beta chains apparently HLA-restricted. A later analysis, which compared TCR beta chains of equal frequency, found the HLA-associated ones more clonally expanded.

The CDR3 runs 13 residues. The trim removed 7 bases at V and 7 bases at J, leaving 7 bases unmatched. CDR1 and CDR2 (germline): SNHLY, FYNNEI. Regarding this clone: The antigen remains undetermined.

The PCR ran on 60 Vbeta and 13 Jbeta primers. Profiling relied on immunoSEQ multiplex PCR, and the TCRdb table lists in-frame clones only, not all of them. The repertoire holds around 130,000 clones, with about 63% as singletons. The chain links TRBV2 to TRBJ2-7, with 10 bases identical to TRBD1. This receptor was obtained from a man under 40 in good health and CMV-seropositive. What was sequenced was PBMCs. The CDR3 loop reads CASKGTGVDEQYF. Written as DNA, the CDR3 is TGTGCCAGCAAAGGGACAGGGGTTGATGAGCAGTACTTC.